A single sample gave rise to the 20 T cell receptor beta chains below, sequenced in a study of CD8+CD57+ T cells in acquired aplastic anemia. TCR beta VDJ and CDR3 were profiled, and genomic DNA was the template. TCRdb processed the reads anew with MiXCR; each CDR3 protein has one entry. The sample carries about 400,000 distinct CDR3 sequences, roughly 64% recorded once. Sequencing was performed on sorted CD4+, CD8+, or CD8+CD57+ T cells (not recorded which) from PBMCs. The receptor source for this set is a human donor in good health, serving as a control.

At least ten counts were recorded for this clonotype. This chain uses TRBV12-3 or TRBV12-4 with TRBJ1-2; D is unresolved. Trimming pared 4 bases from V and 8 bases from J, leaving 8 bases between. CDR3 length: 11 amino acids. The CDR3 region is CASSSWEGYTF. CDR3 bases: TGTGCCAGCAGTTCCTGGGAAGGCTACACCTTC.

To note about this clonotype: A junction boundary mismatches the germline segment, possibly from a read error. The DNA of the CDR3 is TGTGCCAGCAGCGTCGTGGCCGTAGACAGGGAGCAGTTC. Its protein is CASSVVAVDREQF. The V call is TRBV7-2, the J call TRBJ2-5; 7 nucleotides align to TRBD1. The CDR3 has 13 residues. CDR1 is SGHTA and CDR2 is FQGNSA in the germline V gene.

The chain is built from TRBV20-1 and TRBJ1-4; a weak D match, TRBD1 (5 bases). The germline V gene has CDR1 DFQATT and CDR2 SNEGSKA (reference sequence). The CDR3 covers 12 residues. Trimming stripped 2 bases from V and 10 bases from J, with 11 bases between. This chain's CDR3 is CSARQFGAKLFF. The CDR3 coding sequence is TGCAGTGCTAGACAGTTCGGGGCAAAACTGTTTTTT.

V and J are TRBV5-8 and TRBJ2-3; TRBD1 agrees at 9 bases. The CDR3 consists of 14 residues. Trimming cost V 6 bases and J 8 bases; bases outside gene matches: 10. Germline CDR1 SGHTS, CDR2 YDEGEE. The CDR3 sequence is CASTRGQGQPTQYF. The CDR3 bases are TGTGCCAGCACCCGGGGACAGGGACAGCCTACGCAGTATTTT.

The chain has TRBV5-1 and TRBJ2-7; the D gene is possibly TRBD1 (5 bases). This CDR3 is 12 amino acids long. Per germline, CDR1 SGHRS and CDR2 YFSETQ. The V gene lost 5 bases and the J gene lost 11 bases, with 17 bases spanning the gap. CDR3 bases: TGCGCCAGCAGTCAGGGCTTCTACGCGGAGTACTTC. Residues: CASSQGFYAEYF. The full variable domain, with the rest looked up from reference TRBV5-1 and TRBJ2-7, is KAGVTQTPRYLIKTRGQQVTLSCSPISGHRSVSWYQQTPGQGLQFLFEYFSETQRNKGNFPGRFSGRQFSNSRSEMNVSTLELGDSALYLCASSQGFYAEYFGPGTRLTVT.

The chain couples TRBV4-3 to TRBJ1-4; possibly TRBD1 for D (6 bases). The CDR3 is 16 amino acids. Germline V gives CDR1 LGHNA, CDR2 YSLEER. Trimming pared 0 bases from V and 6 bases from J, leaving 14 bases between. The CDR3 here is CASSQDRRTEYEKLFF. In nucleotides, the CDR3 is TGCGCCAGCAGCCAAGATAGGCGGACAGAGTATGAAAAACTGTTTTTT.

This clonotype was counted ten times or more. J is TRBJ2-7 and V is TRBV6-5; 9 bases are a match to TRBD2. Germline loops: CDR1 MNHEY, CDR2 SVGAGI. The CDR3 spans 13 residues. Unmatched junction bases numbered 8, after V lost 6 bases and J lost 8 bases. CDR3 residues: CASSPAGGSQQYF. The CDR3 DNA reads TGTGCCAGCAGCCCAGCGGGGGGATCCCAGCAGTACTTC.

On this clonotype: A read error may produce the germline difference seen at one junction end. The chain uses TRBV2 and TRBJ1-1; D is unclear. The CDR3 spans 13 residues. CDR1 and CDR2 (germline): SNHLY, FYNNEI. The DNA of the CDR3 is TGTGCCACCACCACTGCGGGAGGCGCTGAGGCCTTGTTT. It is translated as CATTTAGGAEALF.

The genes are TRBV6-2 or TRBV6-3 and TRBJ1-3; D is perhaps TRBD1 (5 bases). V was pared by 2 bases and J by 0 bases, with 8 bases between. The length of the CDR3 is 15 residues. Per the germline V gene, CDR1 is MNHEY and CDR2 is SVGEGT. The CDR3 here is CASSYGGLSGNTIYF. CDR3 DNA sequence: TGTGCCAGCAGTTACGGGGGACTCTCTGGAAACACCATATATTTT.

For this clonotype: Relative to the germline gene, one junction end is altered; a read error may explain this. This chain joins TRBV19 and TRBJ2-3; the D call may be TRBD1 or TRBD2 (5 bases each). The germline CDR1 and CDR2 sequences are LNHDA and SQIVND (reference sequence). This CDR3 has 17 residues. Here the CDR3 reads CASSMPRTRGITDPHYF. In DNA form, the CDR3 reads TGTGCCAGTAGTATGCCCCGGACTCGGGGCATCACAGACCCGCACTATTTT.

This sequence joins TRBV7-2 and TRBJ1-6; D call uncertain. V was clipped by 1 base and J by 11 bases, with 12 bases between them. Germline CDR1 SGHTA, CDR2 FQGNSA. This CDR3 is built from 14 residues. The CDR3 DNA follows: TGTGCCAGCAGCTTAGGTGCAAATACTGCACCCCTCCACTTT. Its translation is CASSLGANTAPLHF.

The chain recombines TRBV7-8 with TRBJ2-3, with D possibly matching TRBD2 (6 bases). CDR3 length: 17 residues. CDR1 is SGHVS, CDR2 FQNEAQ, per germline. The V end was cut by 5 bases, the J end by 8 bases, with 26 bases between. CDR3 in amino acids: CASSPMGGGTEYVTQYF. The CDR3 coding sequence is TGTGCCAGCAGCCCAATGGGCGGCGGGACGGAGTATGTTACGCAGTATTTT.

This clonotype was found once. The genes are TRBV5-8 and TRBJ1-6, with no clear D. V lost 1 base and J lost 11, with 4 bases in between. The V gene's germline CDR1 is SGHTS and CDR2 YDEGEE. The CDR3 is made up of 11 amino acids. The CDR3 DNA follows: TGTGCCAGCAGCTTGATTGCACCCCTCCACTTT. This codes for CASSLIAPLHF. The whole variable domain, filled in from reference TRBV5-8 and TRBJ1-6, reads EAGVTQSPTHLIKTRGQQATLRCSPISGHTSVYWYQQALGLGLQFLLWYDEGEERNRGNFPPRFSGRQFPNYSSELNVNALELEDSALYLCASSLIAPLHFGNGTRLTVT.

The sample holds one count of this clonotype. This sequence may be a read error, since a much larger clone differs from it by one base. This sequence joins TRBV6-2 or TRBV6-3 and TRBJ2-3; D is perhaps TRBD2 (6 bases). CDR1 is MNHEY, CDR2 SVGEGT, per germline. The CDR3 is made up of 17 amino acids. Trimming cost V 2 bases and J 2 bases, with 17 bases left between them. CDR3 region: CASSYPQGGWNTDTQYF. The CDR3 DNA follows: TGTGCCAGCAGTTACCCCCAGGGAGGTTGGAACACAGATACGCAGTATTTT.

At least ten counts were recorded for this clonotype. This rearrangement joins TRBV4-3 to TRBJ1-6; D unclear. In germline, CDR1 is LGHNA, CDR2 YSLEER. V lost 1 base and J 9 bases, leaving 13 bases between the germline ends. This CDR3 has 15 amino acids. Written as DNA, the CDR3 is TGCGCCAGCAGCCAAGTGGCGGGTCTGGCTTCACCCCTCCACTTT. Its protein is CASSQVAGLASPLHF.

This rearrangement joins TRBV10-1 to TRBJ2-1, with 9 bases fitting TRBD1. V was pared by 6 bases and J by 10 bases, with 7 bases of the junction left unmatched. CDR3 size: 13 residues. The germline CDR1 and CDR2 sequences are WNHNN and SYGVQD (reference sequence). The chain's CDR3 is CASSRGQGGEQFF. In DNA form, the CDR3 reads TGCGCCAGCAGCCGGGGACAGGGAGGCGAGCAGTTCTTC.

The sample holds a few counts of this clonotype. The rearrangement links TRBV7-2 to TRBJ2-5; the D is unclear. The CDR3 spans 17 residues. The V end was cut by 4 bases, the J end by 4 bases, with 22 bases between. Germline V gives CDR1 SGHTA, CDR2 FQGNSA. This CDR3 is CASSSFRKAPRRETQYF. The DNA for the CDR3 is TGTGCCAGCAGCTCCTTTCGAAAGGCCCCGAGGAGAGAGACCCAGTACTTC.

Comment on this clonotype: Its ends do not fully match the called genes, so a read error is possible. CDR3 in amino acids: CASSGRSSGDPTDF. The CDR3, as DNA: TGTGCCAGCAGCGGGCGTTCGAGCGGGGACCCCACAGATTTC. The chain couples TRBV7-9 to TRBJ2-5; the match to TRBD2 covers 7 bases. This CDR3 comprises 14 residues. Germline CDR1 and CDR2: SEHNR and FQNEAQ (reference sequence).

Of note for this clonotype: No conserved phenylalanine or tryptophan is present at the end of the CDR3, so a read error is the likely explanation. The limits of the CDR3 on the DNA are not certain, so only TCRdb's listed CDR3 is given. V usage is TRBV7-2 and J usage is TRBJ2-7; the table's TRBD2 call for D was not verified on the DNA. From its first to its last residue, the CDR3 has 13 amino acids. The germline CDR1 and CDR2 sequences are SGHTA and FQGNSA. The CDR3 is CASSLVRSGADTQ.

The V gene is TRBV20-1, the J gene TRBJ1-5, with 9 bases lining up with TRBD1. Looked up from germline, CDR1 is DFQATT and CDR2 is SNEGSKA (reference sequence). V was pared by 6 bases and J by 2 bases, with 14 bases of the junction left unmatched. The CDR3 has 17 residues. The chain's CDR3 is CSAHVTGGWVGNQPQHF. CDR3 nucleotide sequence: TGCAGTGCCCACGTTACAGGGGGCTGGGTCGGCAATCAGCCCCAGCATTTT.